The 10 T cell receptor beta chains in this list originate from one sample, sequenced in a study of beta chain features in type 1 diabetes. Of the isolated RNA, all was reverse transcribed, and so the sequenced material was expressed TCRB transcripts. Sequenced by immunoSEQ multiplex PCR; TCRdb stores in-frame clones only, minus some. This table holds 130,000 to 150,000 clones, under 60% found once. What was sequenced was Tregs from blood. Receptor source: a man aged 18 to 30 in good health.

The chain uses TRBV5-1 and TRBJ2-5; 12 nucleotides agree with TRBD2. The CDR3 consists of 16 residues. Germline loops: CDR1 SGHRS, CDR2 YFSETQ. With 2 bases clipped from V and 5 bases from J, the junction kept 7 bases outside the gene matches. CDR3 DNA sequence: TGCGCCAGCAGCTTTCTAGCGGGGGGGCTTCAGGAGACCCAGTACTTC. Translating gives CASSFLAGGLQETQYF.

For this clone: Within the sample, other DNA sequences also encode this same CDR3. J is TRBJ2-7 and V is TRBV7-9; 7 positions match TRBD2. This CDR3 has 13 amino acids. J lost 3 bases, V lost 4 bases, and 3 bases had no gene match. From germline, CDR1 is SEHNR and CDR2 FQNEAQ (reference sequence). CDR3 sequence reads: CASSSPSGYEQYF. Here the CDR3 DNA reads TGTGCCAGCAGCTCACCTAGCGGCTACGAGCAGTACTTC.

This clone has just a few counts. Here the CDR3 reads CASSGTSGGTRDTQYF. DNA for the CDR3: TGCGCCAGCAGTGGTACTAGCGGGGGGACCAGAGATACGCAGTATTTT. This chain connects TRBV10-2 to TRBJ2-3; TRBD2 matches 12 bases. The CDR3 extends over 16 amino acids. The germline CDR1 and CDR2 sequences are WSHSY and SAAADI. The trim removed 4 bases at V and 5 bases at J, leaving 7 bases unmatched.

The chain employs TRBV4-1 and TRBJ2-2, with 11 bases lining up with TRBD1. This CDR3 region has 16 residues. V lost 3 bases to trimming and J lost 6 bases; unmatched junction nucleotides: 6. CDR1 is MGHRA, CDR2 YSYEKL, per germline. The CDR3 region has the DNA TGCGCCAGCAGCCACCGGACAGGGGGCCACGCCGGGGAGCTGTTTTTT. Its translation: CASSHRTGGHAGELFF.

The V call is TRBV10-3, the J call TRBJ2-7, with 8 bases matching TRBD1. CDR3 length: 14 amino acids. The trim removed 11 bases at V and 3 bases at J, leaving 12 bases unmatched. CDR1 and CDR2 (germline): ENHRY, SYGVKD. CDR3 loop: CAVTPRTGNYEQYF. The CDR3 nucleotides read TGTGCCGTTACTCCCCGGACAGGGAACTACGAGCAGTACTTC.

CDR3 coding DNA: TGCGCCAGCAGCCAAGATCTGGATGTAGGACACGGGCCCAAAAACATTCAGTACTTC. Amino acid sequence: CASSQDLDVGHGPKNIQYF. This chain links TRBV4-3 with TRBJ2-4; D possibly corresponds to TRBD1 (5 bases). CDR1 is LGHNA and CDR2 is YSLEER in the germline V gene. This CDR3 is 19 amino acids long. Trimming shortened V by 0 bases and J by 2 bases, and 20 bases separated the two germline ends.

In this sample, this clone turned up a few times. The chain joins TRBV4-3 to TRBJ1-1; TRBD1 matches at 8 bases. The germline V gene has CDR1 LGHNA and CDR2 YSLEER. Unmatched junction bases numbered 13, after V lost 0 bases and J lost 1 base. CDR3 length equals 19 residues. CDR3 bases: TGCGCCAGCAGCCAAGATACAGGGGGGGTGAGGGTGGGGAACACTGAAGCTTTCTTT. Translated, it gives CASSQDTGGVRVGNTEAFF.

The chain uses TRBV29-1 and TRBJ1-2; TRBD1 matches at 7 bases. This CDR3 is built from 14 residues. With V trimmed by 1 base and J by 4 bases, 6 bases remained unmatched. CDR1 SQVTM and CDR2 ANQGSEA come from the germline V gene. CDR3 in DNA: TGCAGCGTTGAAGGGCGGCCAGGGGGCTATGGCTACACCTTC. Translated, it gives CSVEGRPGGYGYTF.

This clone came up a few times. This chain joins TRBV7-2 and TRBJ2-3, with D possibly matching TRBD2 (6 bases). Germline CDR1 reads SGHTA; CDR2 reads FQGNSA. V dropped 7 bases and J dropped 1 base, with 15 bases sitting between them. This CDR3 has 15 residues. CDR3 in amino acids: CASTIRASGTDTQYF. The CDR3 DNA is TGTGCCAGCACCATAAGGGCTAGCGGCACAGATACGCAGTATTTT.

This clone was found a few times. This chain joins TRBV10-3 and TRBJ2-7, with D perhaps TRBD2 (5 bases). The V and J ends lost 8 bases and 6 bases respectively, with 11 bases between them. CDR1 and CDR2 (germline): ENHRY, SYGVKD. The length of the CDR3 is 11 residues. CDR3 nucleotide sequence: TGTGCCATCGTGATCGCGGGCGAGCAGTACTTC. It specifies CAIVIAGEQYF.